This T cell receptor (beta chain) was recorded in a study of CD8 T cell repertoires and HIV-1 epitope variants. Study-wide background: Controls were a CMV, EBV and flu peptide pool, Ebola AY9 negative control, and no-peptide well.

A note on this clone: As yet, its antigen is unknown.

TCR beta CDR3 was sequenced at survey depth on immunoSEQ. The protocol was immunoSEQ multiplex PCR, while the TCRdb copy is restricted to in-frame clones and leaves out a portion. The table records 5,100 or so clones, 55% to 75% of them present only once. The CDR3 runs to 13 residues. J was trimmed by 4 bases and V by 5 bases; bases with no gene match: 3. Germline V gene sequence: CDR1 SGHAT, CDR2 FQNNGV. Sequenced sample: cultured CD8+ T cells derived from PBMCs. This sequence was found in a male donor with HIV. The V and J genes are TRBV11-2 and TRBJ2-5; 8 bases are shared with TRBD1. CDR3 in amino acids: CASSEGQGETQYF. Here the CDR3 DNA reads TGTGCCAGCAGCGAAGGACAGGGAGAGACCCAGTACTTC. Full variable domain (rest looked up from reference TRBV11-2 and TRBJ2-5): EAGVAQSPRYKIIEKRQSVAFWCNPISGHATLYWYQQILGQGPKLLIQFQNNGVVDDSQLPKDRFSAERLKGVDSTLKIQPAKLEDSAVYLCASSEGQGETQYFGPGTRLLVL.